A selection of T cell receptor beta chains follows, all from one sample in a study of blood T cells in healthy people across ages. TCRdb recomputed calls from the 5' RACE reads with MiXCR, one row per CDR3 protein. The sample shows hundreds of thousands of distinct CDR3 sequences, roughly 21% of them seen only once. Sequencing input: blood. The receptor source for this set is a man in his 70s in good health. Each CDR3 is given with its conserved first and last residue. A D gene is named only where the DNA matches it firmly. Clone size, where shown, is once, few, many, or a class for clones that have expanded.

clone size: -; J gene: TRBJ2-7; D gene: -; V gene: TRBV12-3/TRBV12-4; CDR3 DNA: TGTGCCAGCAGGGGGAGCACATCCAATTACGAGCAGTACTTC; CDR3 protein: CASRGSTSNYEQYF
clone size: few; J gene: TRBJ2-1; D gene: TRBD2; V gene: TRBV6-2/TRBV6-3; CDR3 DNA: TGTGCCAGCAGCGAGGCTAGCGGCTTCTACAATGAGCAGTTCTTC; CDR3 protein: CASSEASGFYNEQFF
clone size: -; J gene: TRBJ2-1; D gene: -; V gene: TRBV6-6; CDR3 DNA: TGTGCCAGCAGGGAACCTCAGGTTGAGCAGTTCTTC; CDR3 protein: CASREPQVEQFF
clone size: -; J gene: TRBJ2-1; D gene: TRBD2; V gene: TRBV6-6; CDR3 DNA: TGTGCCAGCAGGTATAGCGGGGGAGTTGCCTACAATGAGCAGTTCTTC; CDR3 protein: CASRYSGGVAYNEQFF
clone size: -; J gene: TRBJ2-5; D gene: -; V gene: TRBV6-1; CDR3 DNA: TGTGCCAGCAGTGTCGTTACTCAAGAGACCCAGTACTTC; CDR3 protein: CASSVVTQETQYF
clone size: few; J gene: TRBJ2-5; D gene: -; V gene: TRBV20-1; CDR3 DNA: TGCGTCGTTACAGGCGTAGAGACCCAGTACTTC; CDR3 protein: CVVTGVETQYF
clone size: -; J gene: TRBJ2-3; D gene: TRBD2; V gene: TRBV30; CDR3 DNA: TGTGCCTGGAGTGTACTGGCGGGAGGTCGAGATACGCAGTATTTT; CDR3 protein: CAWSVLAGGRDTQYF
clone size: few; J gene: TRBJ1-2; D gene: TRBD1; V gene: TRBV12-3/TRBV12-4; CDR3 DNA: TGTGCCAGCAGCCCGGACAGGGGGAGCCGTGGCTACACCTTC; CDR3 protein: CASSPDRGSRGYTF
clone size: few; J gene: TRBJ2-7; D gene: -; V gene: TRBV9; CDR3 DNA: TGTGCCAGCAGCCCTGAGGGCTACTACGAGCAGTACTTC; CDR3 protein: CASSPEGYYEQYF
clone size: -; J gene: TRBJ2-5; D gene: TRBD1; V gene: TRBV29-1; CDR3 DNA: TGCAGCGTTGTGAAGGGGGCAAGGGAGCAGTACTTC; CDR3 protein: CSVVKGAREQYF
clone size: few; J gene: TRBJ2-3; D gene: -; V gene: TRBV11-2; CDR3 DNA: TGTGCCAGCAGCTATAGTAGGTGGAGCACAGATACGCAGTATTTT; CDR3 protein: CASSYSRWSTDTQYF
clone size: -; J gene: TRBJ2-2; D gene: -; V gene: TRBV7-7; CDR3 DNA: TGTGCTAGCAGCTATGGGACTGGGAACACCGGGGAGCTGTTTTTT; CDR3 protein: CASSYGTGNTGELFF
clone size: -; J gene: TRBJ2-7; D gene: TRBD1; V gene: TRBV6-5; CDR3 DNA: TGTGCCAGCAGGCCTCGACAGGGAAGCGCCTACGAGCAGTACTTC; CDR3 protein: CASRPRQGSAYEQYF
clone size: -; J gene: TRBJ2-7; D gene: -; V gene: TRBV5-1; CDR3 DNA: TGCGCCAGCAGCTTTTCCCTTACCTACGAGCAGTACTTC; CDR3 protein: CASSFSLTYEQYF
clone size: -; J gene: TRBJ2-2; D gene: -; V gene: TRBV28; CDR3 DNA: TGTGCCAGCAGTTTATCTAGAATGGGGACCGGGGAGCTGTTTTTT; CDR3 protein: CASSLSRMGTGELFF
clone size: -; J gene: TRBJ2-5; D gene: TRBD2; V gene: TRBV28; CDR3 DNA: TGTGCCAGCAGAGGTAATAGAGCGGGAGACGTGGAGACCCAGTACTTC; CDR3 protein: CASRGNRAGDVETQYF
clone size: once; J gene: TRBJ2-3; D gene: -; V gene: TRBV6-5; CDR3 DNA: TGTGCCAGCAGAACAGCTTCGAGCCCACACACAGATACGCAGTATTTT; CDR3 protein: CASRTASSPHTDTQYF
clone size: -; J gene: TRBJ2-5; D gene: -; V gene: TRBV15; CDR3 DNA: TGTGCCACCAGCAGAGATGGGCTGCTCCAAGAGACCCAGTACTTC; CDR3 protein: CATSRDGLLQETQYF
clone size: -; J gene: TRBJ1-1; D gene: -; V gene: TRBV7-2; CDR3 DNA: TGTGCCAGCAGCTGGCGGAGGGGGGGGAACACTGAAGCTTTCTTT; CDR3 protein: CASSWRRGGNTEAFF
clone size: -; J gene: TRBJ2-5; D gene: TRBD2; V gene: TRBV20-1; CDR3 DNA: TGCAGTGCTAGAACCTCCGGGACTAGCGGGAGTTCGCCAGAGACCCAGTACTTC; CDR3 protein: CSARTSGTSGSSPETQYF
clone size: few; J gene: TRBJ1-1; D gene: -; V gene: TRBV13; CDR3 DNA: TGTGCCAGCAGCCAGGGGATTGAAGCTTTCTTT; CDR3 protein: CASSQGIEAFF
clone size: few; J gene: TRBJ2-1; D gene: TRBD2; V gene: TRBV20-1; CDR3 DNA: TGCAGTGCTAGAGAGGGGACTAGGTACAATGAGCAGTTCTTC; CDR3 protein: CSAREGTRYNEQFF
clone size: -; J gene: TRBJ2-2; D gene: -; V gene: TRBV10-3; CDR3 DNA: TGTGCCATCAGTTCCGCAGGGGCGACCGGGGAGCTGTTTTTT; CDR3 protein: CAISSAGATGELFF
clone size: -; J gene: TRBJ2-7; D gene: TRBD2; V gene: TRBV28; CDR3 DNA: TGTGCCAGCAGTTCTACGACTAGCGAGGTGTCCTACGAGCAGTACTTC; CDR3 protein: CASSSTTSEVSYEQYF
clone size: many; J gene: TRBJ2-3; D gene: -; V gene: TRBV20-1; CDR3 DNA: TGCAGTGCTGCCTCCGCCGGGGCGGATACGCAGTATTTT; CDR3 protein: CSAASAGADTQYF
clone size: -; J gene: TRBJ2-7; D gene: -; V gene: TRBV7-9; CDR3 DNA: TGTGCCAGCACCCCCCCAGGACTTTCCTACGAGCAGTACTTC; CDR3 protein: CASTPPGLSYEQYF
clone size: many; J gene: TRBJ2-7; D gene: -; V gene: TRBV20-1; CDR3 DNA: TGCAGTGCTATGACGGGCGGGTACGACGAGCAGTACTTC; CDR3 protein: CSAMTGGYDEQYF
clone size: -; J gene: TRBJ2-1; D gene: TRBD2; V gene: TRBV12-3/TRBV12-4; CDR3 DNA: TGTGCCAGTGGAACTAGCGGGAGTAACAATGAGCAGTTCTTC; CDR3 protein: CASGTSGSNNEQFF
clone size: -; J gene: TRBJ2-1; D gene: -; V gene: TRBV4-3; CDR3 DNA: TGCGCCAGCAGCCAAGACGGGAGTTTCGGGAATGAGCAGTTCTTC; CDR3 protein: CASSQDGSFGNEQFF
clone size: -; J gene: TRBJ1-2; D gene: -; V gene: TRBV11-2; CDR3 DNA: TGTGCCAGCAGCTTAACGGGACGGTCCTATGGCTACACCTTC; CDR3 protein: CASSLTGRSYGYTF
clone size: -; J gene: TRBJ2-3; D gene: -; V gene: TRBV5-1; CDR3 DNA: TGCGCCAGCAGCTTCTGGGCTAGCACAGATACGCAGTATTTT; CDR3 protein: CASSFWASTDTQYF
clone size: -; J gene: TRBJ2-2; D gene: -; V gene: TRBV18; CDR3 DNA: TGTGCCAGCTCACCACGCCAGCGGGACACCGGGGCGCTGTTTTTT; CDR3 protein: CASSPRQRDTGALFF
clone size: -; J gene: TRBJ2-4; D gene: TRBD1; V gene: TRBV6-6; CDR3 DNA: TGTGCCAGCAGCCGAACAGGGGATCGGGTCAAAAACATTCAGTACTTC; CDR3 protein: CASSRTGDRVKNIQYF
clone size: few; J gene: TRBJ2-7; D gene: TRBD1; V gene: TRBV7-2; CDR3 DNA: TGTGCCAGCAGCTTAGGAACCGGGACAGTCGAGCAGTACTTC; CDR3 protein: CASSLGTGTVEQYF
clone size: -; J gene: TRBJ1-6; D gene: -; V gene: TRBV4-3; CDR3 DNA: TGCGCCAGCAGCCAAGATCCGGGTTCCTATAATTCACCCCTCCACTTT; CDR3 protein: CASSQDPGSYNSPLHF
clone size: few; J gene: TRBJ2-5; D gene: -; V gene: TRBV4-1; CDR3 DNA: TGCGCCAGCAGCCAAGAAAGGGCAGGGATGGAGACCCAGTACTTC; CDR3 protein: CASSQERAGMETQYF
clone size: -; J gene: TRBJ2-3; D gene: -; V gene: TRBV6-5; CDR3 DNA: TGTGCCAGCAGCTCCCCAGGAGCTAGCACAGATACGCAGTATTTT; CDR3 protein: CASSSPGASTDTQYF
clone size: -; J gene: TRBJ2-5; D gene: -; V gene: TRBV7-9; CDR3 DNA: TGTGCCAGCAGCCCTAGCCCGGGGCAGTACCAAGAGACCCAGTACTTC; CDR3 protein: CASSPSPGQYQETQYF
clone size: -; J gene: TRBJ2-3; D gene: -; V gene: TRBV4-2; CDR3 DNA: TGTGCCAGCAGCCAAGGAGAGGGAGCGGGAGATACGCAGTATTTT; CDR3 protein: CASSQGEGAGDTQYF
clone size: few; J gene: TRBJ2-7; D gene: TRBD1; V gene: TRBV27; CDR3 DNA: TGTGCCAGCAGTTTAGACAGGGAGAACGAGCAGTACTTC; CDR3 protein: CASSLDRENEQYF
clone size: -; J gene: TRBJ2-2; D gene: -; V gene: TRBV2; CDR3 DNA: TGTGCCAGCAGCAGGCCTGGGGAGCTGTTTTTT; CDR3 protein: CASSRPGELFF
clone size: -; J gene: TRBJ2-6; D gene: -; V gene: TRBV5-6; CDR3 DNA: TGTGCCAGCAGCTTTCCGGACAGCCTCTCTGGGGCCAACGTCCTGACTTTC; CDR3 protein: CASSFPDSLSGANVLTF
clone size: -; J gene: TRBJ2-2; D gene: TRBD2; V gene: TRBV11-1; CDR3 DNA: TGTGCCAGCAGCAAAACATGGACTAGCAACACCGGGGAGCTGTTTTTT; CDR3 protein: CASSKTWTSNTGELFF
clone size: once; J gene: TRBJ2-7; D gene: TRBD1; V gene: TRBV4-1; CDR3 DNA: TGCGCCAGCAGCCAGGGACAGGGGGTAGGCTCCGAGCAGTACTTC; CDR3 protein: CASSQGQGVGSEQYF
clone size: few; J gene: TRBJ2-7; D gene: -; V gene: TRBV11-2; CDR3 DNA: TGTGCCAGCAGCCGCAGCTTCGAGCAGTACTTC; CDR3 protein: CASSRSFEQYF
clone size: -; J gene: TRBJ2-4; D gene: -; V gene: TRBV4-1; CDR3 DNA: TGCGCCAGCAGCCAAGATCGGCTAGCGAAGGGTAACATTCAGTACTTC; CDR3 protein: CASSQDRLAKGNIQYF
clone size: many; J gene: TRBJ2-3; D gene: TRBD2; V gene: TRBV7-9; CDR3 DNA: TGTGCCAGCAGCTTCCAGCGGGAGGGAGATACGCAGTATTTT; CDR3 protein: CASSFQREGDTQYF